The clone carrying this T cell receptor beta chain turned up a few times. Its antigen remains unknown. The data were obtained in a study of T-cell memory formation after mild COVID-19. As for the study in general: Across donors, TCR clusters were largely donor specific.

V was pared by 5 bases and J by 4 bases, with 8 bases of the junction left unmatched. The CDR3 spans 16 residues. Looked up from germline, CDR1 is SGHTA and CDR2 is FQGTGA. TCRdb fed the 5' RACE reads into MiXCR, producing one record per CDR3 protein. The table records 530,000 or so distinct CDR3 sequences, 15% to 20% of them present only once. Overall study results and limits: Clones from the second wave (peaking day 37) had unconfirmed SARS-CoV-2 specificity. Clones shrinking between day 15 and 85 showed a balanced CD4/CD8 split, and those that grew later tilted toward CD4+.

The source material was PBMCs or a T cell subset sorted from them (not recorded which). This TCR was recovered from an adult woman who had mild COVID-19 (a few samples of this study predate the infection). Cell type and time point are not known. The rearrangement joins TRBV7-3 to TRBJ2-3; 11 bases match TRBD2. CDR3 loop: CASSLTSGSIADTQYF. The CDR3 region has the DNA TGTGCCAGCAGCCTCACTAGCGGGAGTATCGCAGATACGCAGTATTTT.